These 17 T cell receptor beta chains came from one sample sequenced in a study of T cell repertoires in cytomegalovirus infection (dated by TCRdb to between 2019 and 2020). The instrument was an Illumina HiSeq 1500. The raw public data were reprocessed by TCRdb itself: fastp quality trimming at Q25, MiXCR clonotype calling, in-frame beta chains only. For every CDR3 protein sequence, its rows merge into one entry that carries the most common genes and DNA. The sample profile shows about 160,000 distinct CDR3 sequences; approximately 21% of them were found once. In total, the top ten clones hold roughly 25% of the sample. The sample's treatment or condition label, decoded: in vitro stimulation with specific CMV peptide epitopes to enrich CMV-specific T cells. No cognate antigen is known for these TCRs. Sequencing used CD8+ T cells from cultured PBMCs, obtained from culture after CMV antigen stimulation. The receptors originated from a human donor in good health (CMV status not recorded). Some clones in this sample may be carry-over from other donors' samples.

The rearrangement uses TRBV7-2 and TRBJ2-1; no firm D call. Germline values: CDR1 SGHTA, CDR2 FQGNSA. V was pared by 7 bases and J by 7 bases, with 8 bases between. The CDR3 loop spans 11 amino acids. The CDR3 protein is CASTAGNEQFF. The CDR3 nucleotides read TGTGCCAGCACTGCTGGGAATGAGCAGTTCTTC.

The V and J genes are TRBV28 and TRBJ2-4, with 9 positions matching TRBD1. Germline V gene sequence: CDR1 MDHEN, CDR2 SYDVKM. This CDR3 region has 16 residues. The ends lost 2 bases at V and 2 bases at J; junction bases unmatched: 4. The CDR3 here is CASSLEQGATKNIQYF. The CDR3 coding sequence is TGTGCCAGCAGTTTAGAACAGGGGGCGACCAAAAACATTCAGTACTTC. The variable domain in full, with the rest retrieved from reference TRBV28 and TRBJ2-4, is DVKVTQSSRYLVKRTGEKVFLECVQDMDHENMFWYRQDPGLGLRLIYFSYDVKMKEKGDIPEGYSVSREKKERFSLILESASTNQTSMYLCASSLEQGATKNIQYFGAGTRLSVL.

The table lists this clonotype with a few counts. The chain carries TRBV28 and TRBJ1-3; 8 nucleotides align to TRBD1. The CDR3 contains 15 residues. J was trimmed by 2 bases and V by 3 bases; bases with no gene match: 3. The germline CDR1 and CDR2 sequences are MDHEN and SYDVKM. CDR3 bases: TGTGCCAGCAGTTTTGACAGGGGAACTGGAAACACCATATATTTT. Translation gives CASSFDRGTGNTIYF.

The rearrangement links TRBV7-6 to TRBJ1-1; a weak D match, TRBD1 (5 bases). Germline V gives CDR1 SGHVS, CDR2 FNYEAQ. With 4 bases removed from V and 4 bases from J, the gap between germline ends came to 16 bases. The CDR3 loop spans 15 amino acids. The CDR3 here is CASSSNMGEGTEAFF. As DNA, the CDR3 is TGTGCCAGCAGCTCAAACATGGGGGAGGGCACTGAAGCTTTCTTT.

The chain joins TRBV6-2 or TRBV6-3 to TRBJ2-3; no firm D call. The CDR3 spans 12 residues. In germline, CDR1 is MNHEY, CDR2 SVGEGT. Between the trimmed V and J ends, which lost 5 bases and 5 bases, there was a span of 8 bases. The DNA for the CDR3 is TGTGCCAGCAGTGATGAGGAAGATACGCAGTATTTT. It specifies CASSDEEDTQYF.

The chain is built from TRBV7-8 and TRBJ2-7; TRBD1 is a possible D gene (5 bases). Germline V CDR1 and CDR2: SGHVS, FQNEAQ. The CDR3 totals 15 residues. Trimming shortened V by 2 bases and J by 3 bases, and 14 bases separated the two germline ends. CDR3 residues: CASSLIDSTIYEQYF. Written as DNA, the CDR3 is TGTGCCAGCAGCTTAATAGACAGCACTATCTACGAGCAGTACTTC.

This rearrangement joins TRBV6-2 or TRBV6-3 to TRBJ2-2, with 9 bases that match TRBD1. From germline, CDR1 is MNHEY and CDR2 SVGEGT. V lost 6 bases, J lost 5 bases, and 4 bases stayed unmatched. The CDR3 loop spans 14 amino acids. This CDR3 reads CASRDRGNTGELFF. The DNA for the CDR3 is TGTGCCAGCAGGGACAGGGGAAATACCGGGGAGCTGTTTTTT.

This clonotype was found a few times. V gene TRBV7-9 combines with J gene TRBJ2-7; 9 nucleotides agree with TRBD1. The V and J ends lost 4 bases and 4 bases, in that order; junction bases with no gene match: 8. This CDR3 has 15 residues. Germline CDR1 is SEHNR and CDR2 is FQNEAQ (reference sequence). CDR3 loop: CASSWPGQGIYEQYF. In nucleotides, the CDR3 is TGTGCCAGCAGCTGGCCGGGACAGGGTATTTACGAGCAGTACTTC.

The J gene is TRBJ1-3, the V gene TRBV7-8, with 7 nucleotides matching TRBD1. J was trimmed by 0 bases and V by 3 bases; bases with no gene match: 5. The CDR3 contains 16 residues. Looked up from germline, CDR1 is SGHVS and CDR2 is FQNEAQ. CDR3 nucleotides: TGTGCCAGCAGCTTGGAACGGGACAGCTCTGGAAACACCATATATTTT. Residues: CASSLERDSSGNTIYF.

This clonotype was counted between two and nine times. The chain employs TRBV27 and TRBJ2-7; 9 bases map to TRBD1. This CDR3 spans 13 amino acids. Germline V lookup: CDR1 MNHEY, CDR2 SMNVEV (reference sequence). J lost 4 bases, V lost 8 bases, and 6 bases had no gene match. DNA for the CDR3: TGTGCCAGCCGGACAGGGGCCTCGTACGAGCAGTACTTC. It translates to CASRTGASYEQYF.

This clonotype was detected a few times. This chain links TRBV7-8 with TRBJ2-1; 7 bases are shared with TRBD2. Germline values: CDR1 SGHVS, CDR2 FQNEAQ. Trimming removed 3 bases from V and 8 bases from J; junction bases left unmatched: 7. This CDR3 comprises 14 residues. This CDR3 is CASSFLAVGDEQFF. The DNA of the CDR3 is TGTGCCAGCAGCTTTCTAGCGGTTGGTGATGAGCAGTTCTTC.

This chain joins TRBV11-2 and TRBJ2-5, with 7 bases that match TRBD1. The CDR3 length is 15 residues. The junction had 9 bases not matched to a gene; V was cut back by 5 bases and J by 3 bases. Germline V lookup: CDR1 SGHAT, CDR2 FQNNGV. CDR3 protein: CASSPRDRGEETQYF. The DNA of the CDR3 is TGTGCCAGCAGCCCCCGGGACAGAGGTGAAGAGACCCAGTACTTC.

This clonotype was observed a few times. The chain recombines TRBV6-5 with TRBJ1-1; no definite D call. The CDR3 runs 14 residues. V was clipped by 0 bases and J by 6 bases, with 11 bases between them. Germline loops: CDR1 MNHEY, CDR2 SVGAGI. The CDR3 bases are TGTGCCAGCAGTTACTCGAGTGAGGGCGCTGAAGCTTTCTTT. This encodes CASSYSSEGAEAFF.

With respect to this clonotype: The conserved phenylalanine or tryptophan normally closing the CDR3 is absent here, so this likely arose from a read error. This chain joins TRBV28 and TRBJ1-2; D is ambiguous. CDR3 size: 13 residues. V lost 3 bases to trimming and J lost 7 bases, with 12 bases between them. Per germline, CDR1 MDHEN and CDR2 SYDVKM. In nucleotides, the CDR3 is TGTGCCAGCAGTTTGATGGTGTCTAGTGGCTACACCTTA. This sequence encodes CASSLMVSSGYTL.

This clonotype showed up just a few times. V usage is TRBV6-6 and J usage is TRBJ1-2, with TRBD1 matching 9 bases. Per the germline V gene, CDR1 is MNHNY and CDR2 is SVGAGI (reference sequence). There are 14 residues in the CDR3. J gave up 7 bases and V 7 bases, and 10 bases lay outside the gene matches. CDR3 protein: CASTLGTGWSGYTF. In DNA, the CDR3 is TGTGCCAGCACCCTAGGGACAGGGTGGTCTGGCTACACCTTC.

This clonotype showed up just a few times. The chain is built from TRBV4-2 and TRBJ2-5, with D unresolved. V lost 4 bases and J lost 5, with 20 bases in between. This CDR3 is 16 amino acids long. Germline lookup yields CDR1 LGHNA and CDR2 YNFKEQ. The CDR3 DNA follows: TGTGCCAGCAGCCCCTCTCCGGGCCCCGGTTGGGAGACCCAGTACTTC. Protein: CASSPSPGPGWETQYF.

This clonotype has a handful of counts. The V and J genes are TRBV7-2 and TRBJ2-7, with TRBD1 matching 7 bases. Germline V gene lookup returns CDR1 SGHTA and CDR2 FQGNSA. This CDR3 has 16 amino acids. V shed 2 bases and J 2 bases; nucleotides not matched to a gene: 9. The CDR3 protein is CASSLNRGQKPYEQYF. CDR3 DNA: TGTGCCAGCAGCTTAAATCGGGGACAGAAACCCTACGAGCAGTACTTC. Full variable domain (remainder filled in from reference TRBV7-2 and TRBJ2-7): GAGVSQSPSNKVTEKGKDVELRCDPISGHTALYWYRQSLGQGLEFLIYFQGNSAPDKSGLPSDRFSAERTGGSVSTLTIQRTQQEDSAVYLCASSLNRGQKPYEQYFGPGTRLTVT.